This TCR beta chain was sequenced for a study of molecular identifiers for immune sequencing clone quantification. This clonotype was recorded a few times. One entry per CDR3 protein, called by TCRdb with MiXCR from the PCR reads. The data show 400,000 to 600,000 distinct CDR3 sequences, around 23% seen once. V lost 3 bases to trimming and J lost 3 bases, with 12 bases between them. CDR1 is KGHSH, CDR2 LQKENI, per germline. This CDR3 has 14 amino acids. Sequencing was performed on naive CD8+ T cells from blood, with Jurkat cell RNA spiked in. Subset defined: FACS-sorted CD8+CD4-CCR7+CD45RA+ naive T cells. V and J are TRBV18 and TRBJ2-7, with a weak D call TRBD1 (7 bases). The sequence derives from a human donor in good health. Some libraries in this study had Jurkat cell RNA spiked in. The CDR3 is CASSPAGQHYEQYF. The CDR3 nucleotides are TGTGCCAGCTCACCTGCGGGACAGCACTACGAGCAGTACTTC. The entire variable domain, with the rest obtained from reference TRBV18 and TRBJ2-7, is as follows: NAGVMQNPRHLVRRRGQEARLRCSPMKGHSHVYWYRQLPEEGLKFMVYLQKENIIDESGMPKERFSAEFPKEGPSILRIQQVVRGDSAAYFCASSPAGQHYEQYFGPGTRLTVT.